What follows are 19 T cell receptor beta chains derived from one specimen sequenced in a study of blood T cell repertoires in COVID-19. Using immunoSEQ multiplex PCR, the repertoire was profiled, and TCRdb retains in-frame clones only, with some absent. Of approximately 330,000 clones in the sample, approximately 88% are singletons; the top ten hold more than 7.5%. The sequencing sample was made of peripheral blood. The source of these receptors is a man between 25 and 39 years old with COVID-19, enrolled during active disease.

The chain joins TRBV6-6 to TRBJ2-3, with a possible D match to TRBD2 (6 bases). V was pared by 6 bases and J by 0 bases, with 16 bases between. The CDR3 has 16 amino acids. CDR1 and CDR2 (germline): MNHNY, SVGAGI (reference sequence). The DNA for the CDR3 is TGTGCCAGCAGGCCTGGGCGGGATACTAGCACAGATACGCAGTATTTT. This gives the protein CASRPGRDTSTDTQYF.

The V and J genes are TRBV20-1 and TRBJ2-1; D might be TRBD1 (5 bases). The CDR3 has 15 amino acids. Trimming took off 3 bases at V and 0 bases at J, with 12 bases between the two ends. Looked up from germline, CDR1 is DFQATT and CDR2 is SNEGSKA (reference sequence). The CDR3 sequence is CSASSQGISYNEQFF. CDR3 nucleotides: TGCAGTGCTAGTTCTCAGGGAATCTCCTACAATGAGCAGTTCTTC.

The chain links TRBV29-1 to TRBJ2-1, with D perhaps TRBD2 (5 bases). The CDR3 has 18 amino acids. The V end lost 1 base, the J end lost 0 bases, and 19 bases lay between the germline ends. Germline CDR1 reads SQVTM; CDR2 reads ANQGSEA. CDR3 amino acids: CSVEVVPAEWSSYNEQFF. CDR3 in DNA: TGCAGCGTTGAAGTGGTCCCAGCGGAATGGAGCTCCTACAATGAGCAGTTCTTC.

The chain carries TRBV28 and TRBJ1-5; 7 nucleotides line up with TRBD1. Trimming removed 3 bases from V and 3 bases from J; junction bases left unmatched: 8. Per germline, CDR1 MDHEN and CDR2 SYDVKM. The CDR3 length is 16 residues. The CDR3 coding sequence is TGTGCCAGCAGTTTGGGGGACAGCTACTTCAATCAGCCCCAGCATTTT. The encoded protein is CASSLGDSYFNQPQHF.

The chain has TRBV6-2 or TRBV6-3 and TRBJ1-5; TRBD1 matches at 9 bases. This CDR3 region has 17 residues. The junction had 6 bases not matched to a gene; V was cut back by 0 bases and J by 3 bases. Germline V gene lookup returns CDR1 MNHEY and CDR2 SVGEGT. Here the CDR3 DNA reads TGTGCCAGCAGTTACTCGACAGGGGGTCCTATCAATCAGCCCCAGCATTTT. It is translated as CASSYSTGGPINQPQHF.

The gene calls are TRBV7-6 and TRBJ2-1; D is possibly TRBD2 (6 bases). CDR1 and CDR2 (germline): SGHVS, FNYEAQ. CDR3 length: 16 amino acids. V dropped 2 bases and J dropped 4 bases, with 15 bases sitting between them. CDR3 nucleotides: TGTGCCAGCAGCTTATACGGGACTCCCCCTTACAATGAGCAGTTCTTC. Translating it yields CASSLYGTPPYNEQFF.

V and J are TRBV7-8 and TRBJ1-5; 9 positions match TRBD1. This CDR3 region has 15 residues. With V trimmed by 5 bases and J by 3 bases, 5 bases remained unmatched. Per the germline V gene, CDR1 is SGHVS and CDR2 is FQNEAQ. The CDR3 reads CASSLGTGPNQPQHF. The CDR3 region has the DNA TGTGCCAGCAGCCTAGGGACAGGGCCCAATCAGCCCCAGCATTTT.

CDR3 loop: CASSFPGQGGEEQYF. CDR3 coding DNA: TGTGCCAGCAGCTTTCCGGGACAGGGAGGTGAGGAGCAGTACTTC. This sequence joins TRBV7-9 and TRBJ2-7, with 9 bases that match TRBD1. Unmatched junction bases numbered 10, after V lost 3 bases and J lost 7 bases. The CDR3 loop spans 15 amino acids. Germline V gene lookup returns CDR1 SEHNR and CDR2 FQNEAQ (reference sequence).

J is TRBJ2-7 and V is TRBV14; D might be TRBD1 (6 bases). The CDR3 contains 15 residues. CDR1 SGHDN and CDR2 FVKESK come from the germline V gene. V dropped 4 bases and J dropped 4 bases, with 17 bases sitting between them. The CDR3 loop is CASSLIPGQRYEQYF. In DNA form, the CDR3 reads TGTGCCAGCAGCCTAATTCCGGGACAACGATACGAGCAGTACTTC.

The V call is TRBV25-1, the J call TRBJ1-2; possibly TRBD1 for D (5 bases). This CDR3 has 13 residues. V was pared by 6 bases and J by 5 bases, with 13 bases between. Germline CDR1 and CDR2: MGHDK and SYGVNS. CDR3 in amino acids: CASRVQEIYGYTF. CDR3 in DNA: TGTGCCAGCAGAGTACAGGAGATATATGGCTACACCTTC.

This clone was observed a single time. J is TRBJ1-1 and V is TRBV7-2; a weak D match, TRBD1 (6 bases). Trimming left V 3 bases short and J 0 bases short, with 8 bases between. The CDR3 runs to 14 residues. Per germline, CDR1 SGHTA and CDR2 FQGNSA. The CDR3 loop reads CASSFQGLNTEAFF. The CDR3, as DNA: TGTGCCAGCAGCTTCCAGGGGTTGAACACTGAAGCTTTCTTT.

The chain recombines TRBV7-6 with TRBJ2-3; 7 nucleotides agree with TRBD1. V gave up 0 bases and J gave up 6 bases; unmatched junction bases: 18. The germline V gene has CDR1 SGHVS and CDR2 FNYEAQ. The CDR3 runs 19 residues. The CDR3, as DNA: TGTGCCAGCAGCTTAGCGCCGCAAGGGGGCGCGAGTGATGGGGATACGCAGTATTTT. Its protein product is CASSLAPQGGASDGDTQYF.

The CDR3 DNA follows: TGTGCCAGCAGCGCCCTTCCCGGGGGGGGCGCGCATAATTCACCCCTCCACTTT. Translating it yields CASSALPGGGAHNSPLHF. The chain joins TRBV7-3 to TRBJ1-6; D may be TRBD1 (6 bases). In germline, CDR1 is SGHTA, CDR2 FQGTGA. CDR3 length: 18 residues. Deletions cut 5 bases from V and 5 bases from J, with 22 bases between.

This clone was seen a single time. CDR3 region: CASSLLGQGETQYF. DNA of the CDR3: TGTGCCAGCAGTTTACTCGGTCAGGGAGAGACCCAGTACTTC. V usage is TRBV27 and J usage is TRBJ2-5, with D perhaps matching TRBD1 (5 bases). From germline, CDR1 is MNHEY and CDR2 SMNVEV (reference sequence). V was trimmed by 2 bases and J by 4 bases, leaving 11 bases between them. The CDR3 extends over 14 amino acids.

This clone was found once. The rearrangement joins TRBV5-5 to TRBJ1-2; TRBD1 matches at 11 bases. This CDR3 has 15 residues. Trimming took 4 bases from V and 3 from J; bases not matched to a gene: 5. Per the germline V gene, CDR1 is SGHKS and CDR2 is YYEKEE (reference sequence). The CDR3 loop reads CASSTRDRGYYGYTF. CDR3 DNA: TGTGCCAGCAGCACCCGGGACAGGGGGTACTATGGCTACACCTTC. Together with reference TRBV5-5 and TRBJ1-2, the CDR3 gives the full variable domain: DAGVTQSPTHLIKTRGQQVTLRCSPISGHKSVSWYQQVLGQGPQFIFQYYEKEERGRGNFPDRFSARQFPNYSSELNVNALLLGDSALYLCASSTRDRGYYGYTFGSGTRLTVV.

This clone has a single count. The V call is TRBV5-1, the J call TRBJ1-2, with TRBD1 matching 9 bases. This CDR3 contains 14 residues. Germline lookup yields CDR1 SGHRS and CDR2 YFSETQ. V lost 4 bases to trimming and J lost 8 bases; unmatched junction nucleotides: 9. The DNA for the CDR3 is TGCGCCAGCAGCCCCGGGACAGGGATTGCGGGCTACACCTTC. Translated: CASSPGTGIAGYTF.

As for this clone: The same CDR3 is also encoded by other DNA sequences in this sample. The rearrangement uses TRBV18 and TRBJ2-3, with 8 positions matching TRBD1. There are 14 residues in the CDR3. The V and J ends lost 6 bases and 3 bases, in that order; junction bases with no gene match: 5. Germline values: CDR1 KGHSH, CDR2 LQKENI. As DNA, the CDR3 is TGTGCCAGCTCCCGTGGACAGGGTACAGATACGCAGTATTTT. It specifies CASSRGQGTDTQYF.

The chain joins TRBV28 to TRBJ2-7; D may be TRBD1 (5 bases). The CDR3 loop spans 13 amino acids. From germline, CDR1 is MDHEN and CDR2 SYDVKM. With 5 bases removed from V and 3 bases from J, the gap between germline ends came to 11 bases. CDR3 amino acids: CASSVGQVYEQYF. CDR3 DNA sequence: TGTGCCAGCAGTGTCGGACAAGTCTACGAGCAGTACTTC.

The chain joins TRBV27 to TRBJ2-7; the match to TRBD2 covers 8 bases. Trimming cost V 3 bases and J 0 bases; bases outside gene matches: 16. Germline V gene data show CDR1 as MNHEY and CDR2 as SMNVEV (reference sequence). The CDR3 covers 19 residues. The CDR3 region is CASSFFPGGPEGSSYEQYF. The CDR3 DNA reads TGTGCCAGCAGTTTTTTCCCGGGAGGGCCGGAGGGGAGCTCCTACGAGCAGTACTTC.